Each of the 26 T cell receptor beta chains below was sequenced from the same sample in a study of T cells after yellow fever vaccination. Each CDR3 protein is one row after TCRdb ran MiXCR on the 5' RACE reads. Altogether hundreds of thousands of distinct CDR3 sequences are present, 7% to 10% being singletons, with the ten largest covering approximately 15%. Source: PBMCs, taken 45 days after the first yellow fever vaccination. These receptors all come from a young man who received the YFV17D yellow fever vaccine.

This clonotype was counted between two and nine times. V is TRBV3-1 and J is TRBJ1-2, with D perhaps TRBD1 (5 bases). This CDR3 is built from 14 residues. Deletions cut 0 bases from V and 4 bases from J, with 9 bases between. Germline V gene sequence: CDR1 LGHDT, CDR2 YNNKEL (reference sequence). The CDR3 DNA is TGTGCCAGCAGCCAAGATGCGGGGGGCTATGGCTACACCTTC. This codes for CASSQDAGGYGYTF.

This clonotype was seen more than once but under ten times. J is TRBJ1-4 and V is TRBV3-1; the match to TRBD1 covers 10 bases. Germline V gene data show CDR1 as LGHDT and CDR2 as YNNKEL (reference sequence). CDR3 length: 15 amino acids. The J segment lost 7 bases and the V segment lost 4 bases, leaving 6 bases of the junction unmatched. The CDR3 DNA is TGTGCCAGCAGCCCCCGGGACAGGGGTGGTGAAAAACTGTTTTTT. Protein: CASSPRDRGGEKLFF.

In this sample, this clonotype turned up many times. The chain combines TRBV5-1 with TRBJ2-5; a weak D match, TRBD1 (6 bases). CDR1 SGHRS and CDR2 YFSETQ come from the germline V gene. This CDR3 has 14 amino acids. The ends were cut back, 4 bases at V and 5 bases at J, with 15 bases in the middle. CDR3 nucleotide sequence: TGCGCCAGCAGCGTACTTGGGACAATGGAGACCCAGTACTTC. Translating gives CASSVLGTMETQYF.

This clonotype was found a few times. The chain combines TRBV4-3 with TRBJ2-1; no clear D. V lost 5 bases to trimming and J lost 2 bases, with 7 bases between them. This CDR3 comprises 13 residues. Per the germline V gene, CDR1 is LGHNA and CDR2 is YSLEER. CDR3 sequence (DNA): TGCGCCAGCAGCGCCCGGGCCTACAATGAGCAGTTCTTC. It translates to CASSARAYNEQFF.

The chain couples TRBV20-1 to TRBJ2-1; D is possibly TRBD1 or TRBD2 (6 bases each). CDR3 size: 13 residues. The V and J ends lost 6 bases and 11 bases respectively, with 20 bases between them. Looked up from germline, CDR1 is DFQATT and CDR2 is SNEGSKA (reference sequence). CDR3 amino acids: CSATRPGGSKQFF. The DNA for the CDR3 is TGCAGTGCGACCCGCCCCGGGGGCAGTAAGCAGTTCTTC.

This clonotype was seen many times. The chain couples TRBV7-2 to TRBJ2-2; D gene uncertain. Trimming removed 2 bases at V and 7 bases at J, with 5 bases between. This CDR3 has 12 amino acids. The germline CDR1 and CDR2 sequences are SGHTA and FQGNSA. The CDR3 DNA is TGTGCCAGCAGCTTAAATTTCGGGGAGCTGTTTTTT. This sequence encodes CASSLNFGELFF.

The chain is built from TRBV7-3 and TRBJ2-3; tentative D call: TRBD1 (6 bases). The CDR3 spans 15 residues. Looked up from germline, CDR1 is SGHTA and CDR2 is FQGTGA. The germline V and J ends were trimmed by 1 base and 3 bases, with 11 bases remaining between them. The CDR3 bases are TGTGCCAGCAGCTTAATCAGGGGTGCAACAGATACGCAGTATTTT. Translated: CASSLIRGATDTQYF.

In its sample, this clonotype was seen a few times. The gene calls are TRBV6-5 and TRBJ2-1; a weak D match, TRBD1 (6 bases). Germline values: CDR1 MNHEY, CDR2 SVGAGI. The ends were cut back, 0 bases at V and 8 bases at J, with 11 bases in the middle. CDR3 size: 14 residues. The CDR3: CASSYSGAYDEQFF. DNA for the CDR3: TGTGCCAGCAGTTACTCGGGGGCGTACGATGAGCAGTTCTTC.

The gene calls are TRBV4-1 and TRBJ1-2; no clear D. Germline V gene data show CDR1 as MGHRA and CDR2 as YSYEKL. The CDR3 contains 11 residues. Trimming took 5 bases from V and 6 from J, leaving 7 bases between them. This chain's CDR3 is CASSDGNGYTF. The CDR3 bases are TGCGCCAGCAGCGACGGGAATGGCTACACCTTC.

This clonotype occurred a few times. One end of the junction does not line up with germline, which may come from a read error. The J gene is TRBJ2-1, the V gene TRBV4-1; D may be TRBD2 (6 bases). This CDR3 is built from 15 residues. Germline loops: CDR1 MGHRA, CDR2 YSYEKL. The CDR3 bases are TGCGCCAGCAGCCAAGTGGGGGACTCCGACAATGAGCAGTTCTTC. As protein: CASSQVGDSDNEQFF.

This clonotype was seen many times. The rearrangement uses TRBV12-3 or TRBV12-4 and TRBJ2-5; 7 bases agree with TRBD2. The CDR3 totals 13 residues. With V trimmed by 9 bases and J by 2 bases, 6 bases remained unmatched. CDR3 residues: CARDGGLQETQYF. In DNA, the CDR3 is TGTGCCAGGGACGGGGGGTTGCAAGAGACCCAGTACTTC.

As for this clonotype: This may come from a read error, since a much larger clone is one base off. CDR3 nucleotides: TGCGCCTGCAGCCGTACAGGGCGAGGGACTGAAGCTTTCTTT. This gives the protein CACSRTGRGTEAFF. The chain combines TRBV4-3 with TRBJ1-1, with D perhaps matching TRBD1 (6 bases). Germline values: CDR1 LGHNA, CDR2 YSLEER. The CDR3 runs to 14 residues.

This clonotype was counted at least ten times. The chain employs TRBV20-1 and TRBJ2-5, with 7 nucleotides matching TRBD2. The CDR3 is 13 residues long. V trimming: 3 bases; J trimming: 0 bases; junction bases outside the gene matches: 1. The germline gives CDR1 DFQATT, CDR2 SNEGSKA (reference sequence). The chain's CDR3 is CSASGGNQETQYF. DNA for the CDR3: TGCAGTGCTAGCGGGGGGAACCAAGAGACCCAGTACTTC.

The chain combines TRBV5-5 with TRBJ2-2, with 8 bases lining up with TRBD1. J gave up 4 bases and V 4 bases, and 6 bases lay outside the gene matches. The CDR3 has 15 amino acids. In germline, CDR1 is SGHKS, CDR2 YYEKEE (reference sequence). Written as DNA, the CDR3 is TGTGCCAGCAGCGGCTGGACAGGGCGCACCGGGGAGCTGTTTTTT. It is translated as CASSGWTGRTGELFF.

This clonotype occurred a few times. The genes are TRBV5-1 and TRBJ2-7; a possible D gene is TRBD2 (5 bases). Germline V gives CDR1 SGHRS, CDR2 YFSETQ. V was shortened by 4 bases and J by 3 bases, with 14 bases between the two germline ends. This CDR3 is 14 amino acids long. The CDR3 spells CASSRETVLYEQYV. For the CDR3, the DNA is TGCGCCAGCAGCAGGGAGACTGTCCTCTACGAGCAGTACGTC.

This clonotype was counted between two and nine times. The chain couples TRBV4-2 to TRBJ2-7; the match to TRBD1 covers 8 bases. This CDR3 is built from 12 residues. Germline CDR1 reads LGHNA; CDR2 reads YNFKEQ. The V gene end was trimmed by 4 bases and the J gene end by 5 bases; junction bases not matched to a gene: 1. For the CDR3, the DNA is TGTGCCAGCAGCCTGGACAGGGACGAGCAGTACTTC. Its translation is CASSLDRDEQYF.

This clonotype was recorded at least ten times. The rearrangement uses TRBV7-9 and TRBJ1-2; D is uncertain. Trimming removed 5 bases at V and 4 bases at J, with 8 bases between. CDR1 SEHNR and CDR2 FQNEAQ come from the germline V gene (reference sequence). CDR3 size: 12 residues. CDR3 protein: CASSPPLYGYTF. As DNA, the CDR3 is TGTGCCAGCAGCCCACCCCTCTATGGCTACACCTTC.

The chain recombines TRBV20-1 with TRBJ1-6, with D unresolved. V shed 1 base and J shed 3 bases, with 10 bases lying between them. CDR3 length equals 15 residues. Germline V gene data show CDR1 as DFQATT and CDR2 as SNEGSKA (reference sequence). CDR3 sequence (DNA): TGCAGTGCTAGAGTGGGGTCTAACTATAATTCACCCCTCCACTTT. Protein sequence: CSARVGSNYNSPLHF.

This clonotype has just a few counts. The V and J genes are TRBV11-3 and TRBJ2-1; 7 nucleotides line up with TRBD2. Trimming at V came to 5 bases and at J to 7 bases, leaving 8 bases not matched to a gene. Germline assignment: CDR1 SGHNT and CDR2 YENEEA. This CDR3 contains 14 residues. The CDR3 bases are TGTGCCAGCAGCCTTCCCGGGGGGAGGAATGAGCAGTTCTTC. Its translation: CASSLPGGRNEQFF. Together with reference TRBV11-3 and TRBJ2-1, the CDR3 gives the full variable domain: EAGVVQSPRYKIIEKKQPVAFWCNPISGHNTLYWYLQNLGQGPELLIRYENEEAVDDSQLPKDRFSAERLKGVDSTLKIQPAELGDSAVYLCASSLPGGRNEQFFGPGTRLTVL.

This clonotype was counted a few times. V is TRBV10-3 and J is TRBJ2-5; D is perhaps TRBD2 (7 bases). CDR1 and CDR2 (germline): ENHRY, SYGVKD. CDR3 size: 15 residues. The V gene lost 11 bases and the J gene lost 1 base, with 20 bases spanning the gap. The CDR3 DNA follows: TGTGCCCCACGGTGGGTGGGAGGGGGCCAAGAGACCCAGTACTTC. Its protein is CAPRWVGGGQETQYF.

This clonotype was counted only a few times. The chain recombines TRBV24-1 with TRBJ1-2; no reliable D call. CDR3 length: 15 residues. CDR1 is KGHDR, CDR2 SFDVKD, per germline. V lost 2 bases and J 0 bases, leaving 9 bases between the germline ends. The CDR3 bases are TGTGCCACCAGTGATTCCAGGAGCACTAACTATGGCTACACCTTC. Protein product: CATSDSRSTNYGYTF.

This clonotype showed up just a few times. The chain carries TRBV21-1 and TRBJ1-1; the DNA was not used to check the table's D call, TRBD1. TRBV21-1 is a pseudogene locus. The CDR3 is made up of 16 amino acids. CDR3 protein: CASSPLTGTANTEAFF. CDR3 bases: TGTGCCAGCAGCCCCTTGACCGGGACAGCGAACACTGAAGCTTTCTTT.

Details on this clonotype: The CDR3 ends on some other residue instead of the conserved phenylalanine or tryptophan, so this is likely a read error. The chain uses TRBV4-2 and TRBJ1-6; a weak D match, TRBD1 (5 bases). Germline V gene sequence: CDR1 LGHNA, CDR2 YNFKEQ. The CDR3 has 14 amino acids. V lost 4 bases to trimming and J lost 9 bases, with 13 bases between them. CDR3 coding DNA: TGTGCCAGCAGCCGAGAGGGGACGCCTTCACCCCTCCACCTT. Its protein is CASSREGTPSPLHL.

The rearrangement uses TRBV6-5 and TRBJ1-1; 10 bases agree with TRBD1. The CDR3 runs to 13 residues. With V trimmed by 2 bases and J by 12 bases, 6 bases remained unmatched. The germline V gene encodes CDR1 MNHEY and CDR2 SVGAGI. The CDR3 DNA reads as TGTGCCAGCAGTTACACGGGGACAGGGGTAACTTTCTTT. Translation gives CASSYTGTGVTFF.

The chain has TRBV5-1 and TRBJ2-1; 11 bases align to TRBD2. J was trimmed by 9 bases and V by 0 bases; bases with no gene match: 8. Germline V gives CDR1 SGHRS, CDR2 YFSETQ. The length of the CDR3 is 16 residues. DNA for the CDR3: TGCGCCAGCAGCTTGGCCGATAGCGGGGGGGCCATTGAGCAGTTCTTC. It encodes CASSLADSGGAIEQFF.

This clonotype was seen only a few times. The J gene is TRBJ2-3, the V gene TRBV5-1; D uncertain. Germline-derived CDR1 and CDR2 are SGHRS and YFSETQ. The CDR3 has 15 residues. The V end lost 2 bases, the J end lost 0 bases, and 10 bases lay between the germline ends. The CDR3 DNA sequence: TGCGCCAGCAGCTTAACCGATCCTAGCACAGATACGCAGTATTTT. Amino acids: CASSLTDPSTDTQYF.